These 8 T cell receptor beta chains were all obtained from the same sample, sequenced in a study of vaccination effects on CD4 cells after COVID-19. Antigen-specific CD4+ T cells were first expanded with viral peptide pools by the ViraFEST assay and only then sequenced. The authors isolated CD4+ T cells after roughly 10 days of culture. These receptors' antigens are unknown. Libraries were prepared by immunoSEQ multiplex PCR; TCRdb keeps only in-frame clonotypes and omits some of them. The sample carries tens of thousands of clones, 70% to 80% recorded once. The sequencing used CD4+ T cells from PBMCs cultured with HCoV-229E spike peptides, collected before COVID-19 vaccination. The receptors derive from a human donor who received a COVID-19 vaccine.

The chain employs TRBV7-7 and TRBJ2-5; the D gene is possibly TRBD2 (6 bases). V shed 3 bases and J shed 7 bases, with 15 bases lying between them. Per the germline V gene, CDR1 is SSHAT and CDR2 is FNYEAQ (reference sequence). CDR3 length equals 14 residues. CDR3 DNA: TGTGCCAGCAGCTTGAGGGAGGTCGGAGCGACCCAGTACTTC. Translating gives CASSLREVGATQYF. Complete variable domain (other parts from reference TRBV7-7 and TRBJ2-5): GAGVSQSPRYKVTKRGQDVTLRCDPISSHATLYWYQQALGQGPEFLTYFNYEAQPDKSGLPSDRFSAERPEGSISTLTIQRTEQRDSAMYRCASSLREVGATQYFGPGTRLLVL.

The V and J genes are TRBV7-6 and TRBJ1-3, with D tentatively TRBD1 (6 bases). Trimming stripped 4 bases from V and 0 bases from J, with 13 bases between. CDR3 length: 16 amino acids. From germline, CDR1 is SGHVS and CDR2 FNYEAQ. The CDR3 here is CASSSEGHHSGNTIYF. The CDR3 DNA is TGTGCCAGCAGCTCAGAGGGACACCACTCTGGAAACACCATATATTTT.

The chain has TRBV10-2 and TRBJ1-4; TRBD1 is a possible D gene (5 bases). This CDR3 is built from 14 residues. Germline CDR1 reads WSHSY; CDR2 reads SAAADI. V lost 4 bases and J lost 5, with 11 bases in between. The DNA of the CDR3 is TGCGCCAGCAGTGTAAGGGGCGGGAATGAAAAACTGTTTTTT. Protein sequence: CASSVRGGNEKLFF.

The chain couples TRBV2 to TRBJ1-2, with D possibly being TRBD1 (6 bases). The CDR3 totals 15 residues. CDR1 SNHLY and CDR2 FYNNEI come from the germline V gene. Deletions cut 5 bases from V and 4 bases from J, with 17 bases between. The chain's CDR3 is CASSLRTETFYGYTF. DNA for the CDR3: TGTGCCAGCAGTCTTAGGACAGAGACGTTCTATGGCTACACCTTC.

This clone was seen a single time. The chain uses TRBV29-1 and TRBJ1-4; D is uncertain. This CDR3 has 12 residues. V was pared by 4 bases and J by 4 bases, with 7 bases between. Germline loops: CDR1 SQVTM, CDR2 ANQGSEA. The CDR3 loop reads CSVADLNEKLFF. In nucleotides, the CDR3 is TGCAGCGTTGCGGACCTTAATGAAAAACTGTTTTTT.

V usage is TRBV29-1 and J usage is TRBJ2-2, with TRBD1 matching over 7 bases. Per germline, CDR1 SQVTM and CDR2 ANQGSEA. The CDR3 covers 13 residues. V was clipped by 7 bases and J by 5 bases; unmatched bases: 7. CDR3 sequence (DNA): TGCAGCGGTAGACAGGGTTATACCGGGGAGCTGTTTTTT. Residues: CSGRQGYTGELFF.

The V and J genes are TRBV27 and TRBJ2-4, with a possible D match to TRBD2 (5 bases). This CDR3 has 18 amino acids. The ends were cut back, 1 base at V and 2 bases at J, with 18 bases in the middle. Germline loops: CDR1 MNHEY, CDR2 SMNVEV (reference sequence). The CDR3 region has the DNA TGTGCCAGCAGTTTATTTGGCTCTCGGGATTTTACCAAAAACATTCAGTACTTC. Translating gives CASSLFGSRDFTKNIQYF.

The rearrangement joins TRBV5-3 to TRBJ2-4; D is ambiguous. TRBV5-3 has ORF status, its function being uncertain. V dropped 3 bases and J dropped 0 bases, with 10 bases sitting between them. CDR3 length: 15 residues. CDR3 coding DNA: TGTGCCAGAAGCTCCCCGGTTCTAGCCAAAAACATTCAGTACTTC. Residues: CARSSPVLAKNIQYF.